The 14 T cell receptor beta chains reported below all come from one sample, sequenced in a study of radiotherapy plus CTLA-4 blockade in lung cancer. Measured with immunoSEQ multiplex PCR; TCRdb has only the in-frame clones, and not every one. This sample has around 80,000 clones; around 83% occur once, and the top ten carry around 0.76%. Sequenced material: peripheral blood, taken from a patient treated with radiotherapy plus ipilimumab. All receptors come from a human donor with non-small cell lung cancer who had stable disease on radiotherapy plus ipilimumab.

This chain links TRBV7-3 with TRBJ1-3; possible D gene TRBD1, 5 bases. CDR1 and CDR2 from the germline V gene are SGHTA and FQGTGA. This CDR3 comprises 17 residues. V lost 5 bases and J 4 bases, leaving 21 bases between the germline ends. The CDR3 region has the DNA TGTGCCAGCAGCCTTCGCGGCCAAGGGGCCTCCGGAAACACCATATATTTT. It codes for CASSLRGQGASGNTIYF.

The V call is TRBV14, the J call TRBJ2-1; 7 bases line up with TRBD2. The germline gives CDR1 SGHDN, CDR2 FVKESK. V was clipped by 3 bases and J by 2 bases; unmatched bases: 4. This CDR3 is 15 amino acids long. CDR3 DNA: TGTGCCAGCAGCCACTTCACTAGCGCCTACAATGAGCAGTTCTTC. The encoded protein is CASSHFTSAYNEQFF. The whole variable domain, filled in from reference TRBV14 and TRBJ2-1, reads EAGVTQFPSHSVIEKGQTVTLRCDPISGHDNLYWYRRVMGKEIKFLLHFVKESKQDESGMPNNRFLAERTGGTYSTLKVQPAELEDSGVYFCASSHFTSAYNEQFFGPGTRLTVL.

CDR3 region: CASIPHGFMSLGTTDTQYF. The CDR3 DNA reads TGTGCCAGCATCCCTCACGGGTTTATGAGTCTCGGCACTACAGATACGCAGTATTTT. The chain joins TRBV28 to TRBJ2-3; D is uncertain. This CDR3 spans 19 amino acids. Trimming stripped 7 bases from V and 3 bases from J, with 29 bases between. From germline, CDR1 is MDHEN and CDR2 SYDVKM. The full variable domain, rest sourced from reference TRBV28 and TRBJ2-3, is DVKVTQSSRYLVKRTGEKVFLECVQDMDHENMFWYRQDPGLGLRLIYFSYDVKMKEKGDIPEGYSVSREKKERFSLILESASTNQTSMYLCASIPHGFMSLGTTDTQYFGPGTRLTVL.

This chain uses TRBV2 with TRBJ2-2, with 7 nucleotides matching TRBD1. From germline, CDR1 is SNHLY and CDR2 FYNNEI. The CDR3 is 15 residues long. Trimming cost V 7 bases and J 2 bases; bases outside gene matches: 7. CDR3 DNA sequence: TGTGCCAGCAACCGACAGGGTAAAAACACCGGGGAGCTGTTTTTT. Translation gives CASNRQGKNTGELFF. Filled out from reference TRBV2 and TRBJ2-2, the complete variable domain reads EPEVTQTPSHQVTQMGQEVILRCVPISNHLYFYWYRQILGQKVEFLVSFYNNEISEKSEIFDDQFSVERPDGSNFTLKIRSTKLEDSAMYFCASNRQGKNTGELFFGEGSRLTVL.

The chain links TRBV25-1 to TRBJ1-2; possibly TRBD1 for D (5 bases). The V gene's germline CDR1 is MGHDK and CDR2 SYGVNS. Between the trimmed V and J ends, which lost 5 bases and 4 bases, there was a span of 8 bases. There are 12 residues in the CDR3. CDR3 DNA sequence: TGTGCCAGCAGTTGGGGGTCCTATGGCTACACCTTC. It specifies CASSWGSYGYTF.

This chain links TRBV2 with TRBJ1-1, with 7 bases that match TRBD1. Germline V gives CDR1 SNHLY, CDR2 FYNNEI. The CDR3 spans 14 residues. V dropped 6 bases and J dropped 1; count of bases not matched to a gene: 5. Here the CDR3 DNA reads TGTGCCAGCAGCTTAGGGACAGAGAACACTGAAGCTTTCTTT. Amino acids: CASSLGTENTEAFF.

The DNA for the CDR3 is TGTGCCAGCAGCTTACAGTCACCCACAGATACGCAGTATTTT. Its protein is CASSLQSPTDTQYF. The chain is built from TRBV7-3 and TRBJ2-3; D remains ambiguous. Germline V gene lookup returns CDR1 SGHTA and CDR2 FQGTGA. Trimming cost V 2 bases and J 2 bases, with 8 bases left between them. This CDR3 has 14 residues.

The chain links TRBV28 to TRBJ2-7; TRBD1 matches at 7 bases. Germline CDR1 and CDR2: MDHEN and SYDVKM. The length of the CDR3 is 15 residues. Losses at the gene ends were 4 bases for V and 3 bases for J; bases not matched to a gene: 9. The CDR3 loop is CASSSSGGFLYEQYF. Written as DNA, the CDR3 is TGTGCCAGCAGTTCATCAGGGGGATTCCTCTACGAGCAGTACTTC.

There are a few counts of this clone. The chain employs TRBV7-9 and TRBJ1-3, with TRBD1 matching 9 bases. V shed 5 bases, J shed 0 bases, and the junction held 8 bases outside the gene matches. This CDR3 has 17 residues. The germline gives CDR1 SEHNR, CDR2 FQNEAQ (reference sequence). This CDR3 is CASSPTDRGASGNTIYF. CDR3 nucleotide sequence: TGTGCCAGCAGCCCTACGGACAGGGGAGCCTCTGGAAACACCATATATTTT.

The chain carries TRBV13 and TRBJ2-7; 7 bases match TRBD1. Trimming took 2 bases from V and 2 from J; bases not matched to a gene: 9. Germline CDR1 PRHDT, CDR2 FYEKMQ (reference sequence). The CDR3 has 16 amino acids. CDR3 sequence: CASSLRSGQGAYEQYF. The CDR3 DNA reads as TGTGCCAGCAGCTTAAGATCGGGCCAGGGGGCCTACGAGCAGTACTTC.

V usage is TRBV10-1 and J usage is TRBJ1-2; the D is unclear. The V end was cut by 0 bases, the J end by 2 bases, with 4 bases between. CDR1 and CDR2 from the germline V gene are WNHNN and SYGVQD (reference sequence). The CDR3 runs to 13 residues. The CDR3 spells CASSESGNYGYTF. The CDR3 DNA reads as TGCGCCAGCAGTGAGTCAGGGAACTATGGCTACACCTTC.

The rearrangement links TRBV7-6 to TRBJ2-2, with D maybe TRBD1 (6 bases). Germline V gene lookup returns CDR1 SGHVS and CDR2 FNYEAQ. The CDR3 contains 15 residues. V lost 5 bases to trimming and J lost 1 base, with 11 bases between them. In nucleotides, the CDR3 is TGTGCCAGCAGCACCAGGACAGAGAACACCGGGGAGCTGTTTTTT. Translating gives CASSTRTENTGELFF.

This CDR3 reads CASSYEARKGYTF. As DNA, the CDR3 is TGTGCCAGCAGTTACGAAGCCAGGAAGGGCTACACCTTC. V usage is TRBV6-5 and J usage is TRBJ1-2; D unresolved. The germline CDR1 and CDR2 sequences are MNHEY and SVGAGI. This CDR3 has 13 amino acids. Trimming cost V 2 bases and J 8 bases, with 12 bases left between them.

This clone has only a few counts. The rearrangement joins TRBV7-9 to TRBJ2-2; no reliable D call. Trimming left V 0 bases short and J 4 bases short, with 6 bases between. Germline V lookup: CDR1 SEHNR, CDR2 FQNEAQ (reference sequence). The CDR3 contains 14 residues. The CDR3 DNA sequence: TGTGCCAGCAGCTTAGCTACCAGCACCGGGGAGCTGTTTTTT. Protein: CASSLATSTGELFF.